These T cell receptor beta chains were read from a single sample in a study of T cells in Graves' hyperthyroidism and ophthalmopathy. TCRdb ran MiXCR on the multiplex PCR reads and lists one entry per CDR3 protein. In the table there are about half a million distinct CDR3 sequences, just under 20% of which are singletons. Sequences were obtained from blood. These TCRs come from a man aged 40-55 years with Graves' ophthalmopathy. The CDR3 runs from the conserved cysteine through the conserved F or W. A D gene is named only where the DNA matches it firmly. Not every row has a clone size; where given, it reads once, few, many or a size class.

>TRBJ2-1|many|TRBV6-2/TRBV6-3|TRBD2
CASSRTSANNEQFF
TGTGCCAGCTCCCGGACTAGCGCAAACAATGAGCAGTTCTTC
>TRBJ2-7|many|TRBV20-1|-
CSARDPAASSYEQYF
TGCAGTGCTAGAGACCCGGCAGCCTCCTCCTACGAGCAGTACTTC
>TRBJ1-5|-|TRBV6-5|-
CASSHPQDQPQHF
TGTGCCAGCAGTCACCCCCAGGATCAGCCCCAGCATTTT
>TRBJ2-1|many|TRBV7-2|-
CASSLAGWRDEQFF
TGTGCCAGCAGCTTAGCTGGGTGGAGAGATGAGCAGTTCTTC
>TRBJ2-7|many|TRBV20-1|-
CSASLMGSSYEQYF
TGCAGTGCTAGCTTGATGGGCAGCTCCTACGAGCAGTACTTC
>TRBJ2-4|-|TRBV7-2|-
CASSLSTKNIQYF
TGTGCCAGCAGCCTCTCTACCAAAAACATTCAGTACTTC
>TRBJ1-6|-|TRBV5-6|-
CASSLGSAGLNSPLHF
TGTGCCAGCAGCTTAGGAAGCGCCGGACTCAATTCACCCCTCCACTTT
>TRBJ2-1|-|TRBV7-8|-
CASTPTRTSSVPRQFF
TGTGCCAGCACCCCTACGCGAACTTCTTCAGTCCCTCGGCAGTTCTTC
>TRBJ2-3|few|TRBV7-7|TRBD2
CASSLGSGITPTDTQYF
TGTGCTAGCAGCTTAGGTAGCGGGATAACTCCCACAGATACGCAGTATTTT
>TRBJ2-1|many|TRBV11-2|TRBD2
CAGSLAGVDEQFF
TGTGCCGGCAGCTTAGCGGGGGTCGATGAGCAGTTCTTC
>TRBJ2-1|-|TRBV20-1|-
CSARRAAVSDEQFF
TGCAGTGCTAGAAGGGCGGCGGTGAGCGATGAGCAGTTCTTC
>TRBJ2-3|many|TRBV7-8|TRBD2
CASSLGVAGGADTQYF
TGTGCCAGCAGCTTAGGGGTAGCGGGGGGCGCAGATACGCAGTATTTT
>TRBJ2-7|many|TRBV7-9|TRBD1
CASSRGQGLHEQYF
TGTGCCAGCAGCCGGGGACAGGGGCTCCACGAGCAGTACTTC
>TRBJ2-7|many|TRBV27|TRBD2
CASSLRASGGFYEQYF
TGTGCCAGCAGTTTAAGGGCTAGCGGTGGCTTCTACGAGCAGTACTTC
>TRBJ2-3|-|TRBV20-1|-
CSARVFGDTQYF
TGCAGTGCTAGAGTCTTTGGAGATACGCAGTATTTT
>TRBJ2-3|few|TRBV5-1|TRBD2
CASSLAWASGDSTDTQYF
TGCGCCAGCAGCTTGGCCTGGGCTAGCGGAGACAGCACAGATACGCAGTATTTT
>TRBJ2-3|many|TRBV7-9|-
CASSPWGTDTQYF
TGTGCCAGCAGCCCCTGGGGCACAGATACGCAGTATTTT